The clone carrying this T cell receptor (beta chain) was counted ten times or more. Its antigen is still unknown. The source of the sample is a study of T cells in Graves' hyperthyroidism and ophthalmopathy. Germline lookup yields CDR1 DFQATT and CDR2 SNEGSKA (reference sequence). V lost 6 bases to trimming and J lost 3 bases, with 15 bases between them. The CDR3 totals 13 residues. Lactation, pregnancy, other autoimmune disease or uncontrolled infection excluded patients. There were TCR beta CDR3 regions amplified from RNA transcripts. The HTBI set primed first-round TCR CDR3 RT-PCR. TCRdb reprocessed the multiplex PCR reads with MiXCR, giving one entry per CDR3 protein. The data contain 550,000 to 700,000 distinct CDR3 sequences, 40% to 55% of them singletons. Study-level points and caveats: A model using 13 V-J features told ophthalmopathy apart from stable hyperthyroidism. Among thyroid clonotypes expanded above 0.001, most also appeared in blood.

The gene calls are TRBV20-1 and TRBJ2-7, with D unresolved. This clonotype was sampled from an adult woman with Graves' disease, either hyperthyroidism or ophthalmopathy (not recorded which). The sequenced material came from peripheral blood or thyroid tissue (not recorded which). CDR3 coding DNA: TGCAGTGCCATAGTTAATTCAGGCTACGAGCAGTACTTC. Its translation is CSAIVNSGYEQYF.